This TCR beta chain is drawn from a study of T cell responses to AZD1222 COVID-19 vaccine. The length of the CDR3 is 17 residues. Unmatched junction bases numbered 8, after V lost 5 bases and J lost 0 bases. Germline V gene data show CDR1 as LNHDA and CDR2 as SQIVND (reference sequence). Findings and limits, study-wide: When two AZD1222 doses had been given, Spike-specific TCR breadth and depth rose. Females outnumbered males among donors, who were mostly white British; clonal diversity was possibly underestimated.

Profiled with immunoSEQ multiplex PCR; TCRdb holds only in-frame clones, not every one. This sample has approximately 50,000 clones, with 75% to 90% found just once. As for this clone: Its target is unknown.

This clonotype originated in an adult in good health. The sample here was peripheral blood, taken on day 0 of MenACWY control vaccination. The chain carries TRBV19 and TRBJ2-1; 9 bases are a match to TRBD2. CDR3 in amino acids: CASSSTSGSHSYNEQFF. The CDR3 nucleotides are TGTGCCAGTAGTTCTACTAGCGGGTCCCACTCCTACAATGAGCAGTTCTTC.